This TCR beta chain appears in the sequencing data of a study of control samples from healthy donors and cancer patients (dated by TCRdb to about 2020). The germline ends are 11 bases apart after V is trimmed by 0 bases and J by 4 bases. The germline V gene specifies SGHRS as CDR1 and YFSETQ as CDR2. Measured from the cysteine to the phenylalanine, the CDR3 is 14 residues long. This entry keeps only the CDR3 DNA: 42 bases, framed from base 1. As concerns this clone: Its specific antigen is unknown. No per-base quality is available; no much larger clone lies one base away.

The receptor library was made with the immunoSEQ multiplex PCR assay. The clones in this table, taken by TCRdb from immuneACCESS, are in-frame only. Not every clone is retained; where verified, under half of the shortfall comes from an unresolved V gene, and the cause of the rest is unknown. The sample records roughly 400,000 clones, 75% to 95% of which are singletons. In total, the top ten clones hold 5% to 8% of the sample. The chain is encoded by TRBV5-1 joined to TRBJ2-7; perhaps TRBD2 is the D gene, with 6 bases matching. This sequence was found in a man in his forties with head and neck cancer. Material: PBMCs. The nucleotide sequence reads TGCGCCAGCAGCTTGGTTAGCGGCGTTTACGAGCAGTACTTC. This yields the protein CASSLVSGVYEQYF.